Listed below are T cell receptor beta chains from one sample, sequenced in a study of blood T cell repertoires in COVID-19. Generated by immunoSEQ multiplex PCR, the TCRdb table keeps only in-frame clones and is missing some. Of about 220,000 clones in the sample, about four fifths were seen once. Sequenced material: PBMCs or T cells enriched from blood (not recorded which). These receptors were taken from a woman aged 35 to 49 who had recovered from COVID-19. Both conserved end residues are trimmed from each CDR3. Fields, in order: J gene, V gene, CDR3 protein.

j_call: TRBJ2-3; v_call: TRBV7-2; cdr3_aa: ASSLPMTSGMADTQY
j_call: TRBJ1-5; v_call: TRBV21-1; cdr3_aa: ASSKRGDFNQPQH
j_call: TRBJ1-2; v_call: TRBV2; cdr3_aa: ASSVTGADGYT
j_call: TRBJ2-1; v_call: TRBV5-1; cdr3_aa: ASSWDRERLQF
j_call: TRBJ1-6; v_call: TRBV11-3; cdr3_aa: ASSFPGQPLH
j_call: TRBJ1-2; v_call: TRBV12-3/TRBV12-4; cdr3_aa: ANSTGAYGYT
j_call: TRBJ2-1; v_call: TRBV9; cdr3_aa: ASSVGLAGGSVEQF
j_call: TRBJ1-2; v_call: TRBV9; cdr3_aa: ASSEETGDYGYT
j_call: TRBJ1-2; v_call: TRBV27; cdr3_aa: ASAQGLHYGYT
j_call: TRBJ1-6; v_call: TRBV10-2; cdr3_aa: ASRSGQGNSPLH
j_call: TRBJ1-2; v_call: TRBV6-4; cdr3_aa: ASSDSSGTGGSSAGYT
j_call: TRBJ1-2; v_call: TRBV6-6; cdr3_aa: ASSPTPQAYGYT
j_call: TRBJ2-2; v_call: TRBV4-2; cdr3_aa: ASSQDVVSAGELF
j_call: TRBJ2-5; v_call: TRBV18; cdr3_aa: ASSQGQSQETQY
j_call: TRBJ1-5; v_call: TRBV6-1; cdr3_aa: ASSDPRRNQPQH
j_call: TRBJ2-2; v_call: TRBV5-8; cdr3_aa: ASSLAGATGELF
j_call: TRBJ2-1; v_call: TRBV28; cdr3_aa: ATVRGNNEQF
j_call: TRBJ2-1; v_call: TRBV4-1; cdr3_aa: ASSQVNEREAYNEQF
j_call: TRBJ2-5; v_call: TRBV5-1; cdr3_aa: ASSPGRGRETQY
j_call: TRBJ1-3; v_call: TRBV7-2; cdr3_aa: ASSLTRRGNTIY
j_call: TRBJ2-2; v_call: TRBV6-2/TRBV6-3; cdr3_aa: ASSHLTSGLSTGELF
j_call: TRBJ2-1; v_call: TRBV5-1; cdr3_aa: ASSFIAGANEQF
j_call: TRBJ2-3; v_call: TRBV5-4; cdr3_aa: ASSLDGRTSADTQY
j_call: TRBJ1-5; v_call: TRBV7-9; cdr3_aa: ASSAPGYNQPQH
j_call: TRBJ2-1; v_call: TRBV19; cdr3_aa: ASSIFRGRNEQF
j_call: TRBJ2-1; v_call: TRBV11-3; cdr3_aa: ASSLEGGLAGGYNEQF
j_call: TRBJ2-2; v_call: TRBV6-1; cdr3_aa: ASSDLPGQGNVELF
j_call: TRBJ2-7; v_call: TRBV21-1; cdr3_aa: ASIQDSYEQY
j_call: TRBJ2-3; v_call: TRBV11-2; cdr3_aa: ASSLTSRRQRHTDTQY
j_call: TRBJ2-1; v_call: TRBV5-1; cdr3_aa: ASSLVSGLAGHNEQF
j_call: TRBJ1-6; v_call: TRBV6-5; cdr3_aa: ASRRYNSPLH
j_call: TRBJ2-1; v_call: TRBV5-1; cdr3_aa: ASSPDSGKRTDEQF
j_call: TRBJ2-5; v_call: TRBV5-4; cdr3_aa: ASSLHIAVQETQY
j_call: TRBJ2-5; v_call: TRBV30; cdr3_aa: AWSVLAGAAETQY
j_call: TRBJ2-7; v_call: TRBV28; cdr3_aa: ASSAQREVNEQY
j_call: TRBJ2-5; v_call: TRBV18; cdr3_aa: ASSPSLAGGPSGETQY
j_call: TRBJ2-2; v_call: TRBV5-4; cdr3_aa: ASSSGITGELF
j_call: TRBJ2-3; v_call: TRBV11-2; cdr3_aa: ASSRTASTDTQY
j_call: TRBJ1-1; v_call: TRBV28; cdr3_aa: ASRSHRGNTEAF
j_call: TRBJ2-1; v_call: TRBV6-4; cdr3_aa: ASSDTDTTYNEQF
j_call: TRBJ2-5; v_call: TRBV7-3; cdr3_aa: ASSFGGALY
j_call: TRBJ1-6; v_call: TRBV7-2; cdr3_aa: ASSLNLRSPLH
j_call: TRBJ1-5; v_call: TRBV5-6; cdr3_aa: ASSLGIQGANKPQH
j_call: TRBJ1-5; v_call: TRBV28; cdr3_aa: ASRRTGVRNNQPQH
j_call: TRBJ2-2; v_call: TRBV5-1; cdr3_aa: ASSLGGLGELF
j_call: TRBJ2-7; v_call: TRBV6-2/TRBV6-3; cdr3_aa: ASSYSRGTGEQY
j_call: TRBJ2-5; v_call: TRBV14; cdr3_aa: ASSRQLAGERETQY
j_call: TRBJ1-2; v_call: TRBV3-1/TRBV3-2; cdr3_aa: ASSQGAGAGYT
j_call: TRBJ1-2; v_call: TRBV5-1; cdr3_aa: ASQGAYGYT
j_call: TRBJ1-5; v_call: TRBV4-2; cdr3_aa: ASSQAIRSHRPQH
j_call: TRBJ2-6; v_call: TRBV6-1; cdr3_aa: ASSDRGMSGANVLT
j_call: TRBJ1-2; v_call: TRBV5-4; cdr3_aa: ASSLDRAGTYGYT
j_call: TRBJ2-1; v_call: TRBV23-1; cdr3_aa: ASSQSAYRISYNEQF
j_call: TRBJ1-2; v_call: TRBV9; cdr3_aa: ASSDPRSGRNYGYT
j_call: TRBJ2-2; v_call: TRBV6-2/TRBV6-3; cdr3_aa: ASSYLAGNTGELF
j_call: TRBJ2-5; v_call: TRBV5-4; cdr3_aa: ASSSPTSGRSKETQY
j_call: TRBJ2-3; v_call: TRBV21-1; cdr3_aa: ASSKKKGADAALLTQTDTQY
j_call: TRBJ2-1; v_call: TRBV19; cdr3_aa: ASSSLAGALYNEQF
j_call: TRBJ2-3; v_call: TRBV12-5; cdr3_aa: ASGLKGGKVYADTQY